Each of the 31 T cell receptor beta chains below was sequenced from the same sample in a study of T cell responses to AZD1222 COVID-19 vaccine. The assay was immunoSEQ multiplex PCR, and TCRdb's table has in-frame clones only and misses some. The sample includes some 96,000 clones, around 87% of them seen just once. Sequences were derived from peripheral blood, sampled on day 0 of MenACWY control vaccination. The receptors shown here come from an adult in good health.

The V and J genes are TRBV6-2 or TRBV6-3 and TRBJ2-7; 8 bases are shared with TRBD1. Germline V gene lookup returns CDR1 MNHEY and CDR2 SVGEGT. V shed 5 bases, J shed 4 bases, and the junction held 4 bases outside the gene matches. The CDR3 loop spans 13 amino acids. CDR3 loop: CASSEDREYEQYF. CDR3 nucleotide sequence: TGTGCCAGCAGTGAGGACAGGGAGTACGAGCAGTACTTC.

This chain uses TRBV10-3 with TRBJ2-7; a weak D match, TRBD2 (5 bases). The V gene's germline CDR1 is ENHRY and CDR2 SYGVKD. The CDR3 consists of 11 residues. Trimming took off 4 bases at V and 6 bases at J, with 7 bases between the two ends. The CDR3 loop reads CAISGGIEQYF. The CDR3 DNA reads TGTGCCATCAGTGGAGGGATCGAGCAGTACTTC.

The V and J genes are TRBV6-6 and TRBJ2-1, with 10 bases lining up with TRBD2. Trimming removed 5 bases from V and 9 bases from J; junction bases left unmatched: 7. This CDR3 contains 14 residues. Germline values: CDR1 MNHNY, CDR2 SVGAGI (reference sequence). CDR3 nucleotides: TGTGCCAGCAGTACGAGCGGGGGGGCCTCTGAGCAGTTCTTC. It is translated as CASSTSGGASEQFF.

This clone was seen a single time. The genes are TRBV2 and TRBJ1-1; 8 nucleotides line up with TRBD1. The CDR3 totals 15 residues. V shed 4 bases and J 1 base; nucleotides not matched to a gene: 5. The germline V gene encodes CDR1 SNHLY and CDR2 FYNNEI. In nucleotides, the CDR3 is TGTGCCAGCAGTGCCTACGACAGGGGGAACACTGAAGCTTTCTTT. Translation: CASSAYDRGNTEAFF.

The chain couples TRBV28 to TRBJ1-4; tentative D call: TRBD1 (6 bases). V gave up 9 bases and J gave up 5 bases, with 10 bases separating them. Germline CDR1 is MDHEN and CDR2 is SYDVKM. CDR3 length: 12 amino acids. CDR3 amino acids: CASSGGNEKLFF. CDR3 DNA: TGTGCCAGTTCGGGGGGCAATGAAAAACTGTTTTTT.

V usage is TRBV6-4 and J usage is TRBJ2-1; 14 bases are a match to TRBD2. V lost 6 bases and J lost 6; bases outside the gene matches: 4. There are 15 residues in the CDR3. Looked up from germline, CDR1 is MRHNA and CDR2 is SNTAGT. The CDR3 sequence: CASRQTSGRANEQFF. The DNA for the CDR3 is TGTGCCAGCAGGCAGACTAGCGGGAGGGCCAATGAGCAGTTCTTC.

The gene calls are TRBV28 and TRBJ1-2, with 8 positions matching TRBD1. V shed 1 base, J shed 2 bases, and the junction held 3 bases outside the gene matches. The length of the CDR3 is 15 residues. Germline assignment: CDR1 MDHEN and CDR2 SYDVKM. The CDR3 here is CASSLSGGFNYGYTF. CDR3 bases: TGTGCCAGCAGTTTATCAGGGGGCTTCAACTATGGCTACACCTTC.

This rearrangement joins TRBV15 to TRBJ1-5, with D hard to call. Trimming removed 5 bases at V and 8 bases at J, with 16 bases between. The CDR3 sequence is 14 residues long. The V gene's germline CDR1 is LNHNV and CDR2 YYDKDF (reference sequence). The CDR3 reads CATSPTRPGEPQHF. CDR3 DNA: TGTGCCACCAGCCCCACCCGACCCGGGGAGCCCCAGCATTTT.

The V and J genes are TRBV7-2 and TRBJ1-1; no definite D call. The CDR3 runs to 13 residues. V lost 2 bases, J lost 1 base, and 5 bases lay in between. Germline V lookup: CDR1 SGHTA, CDR2 FQGNSA. This CDR3 reads CASSLPRNTEAFF. In DNA, the CDR3 is TGTGCCAGCAGCTTACCCAGGAACACTGAAGCTTTCTTT.

The rearrangement uses TRBV24-1 and TRBJ1-2; tentative D call: TRBD1 (6 bases). This CDR3 is built from 13 residues. Germline V gene data show CDR1 as KGHDR and CDR2 as SFDVKD. V was trimmed by 2 bases and J by 6 bases, leaving 9 bases between them. The CDR3 bases are TGTGCCACCAGTGATTCAGGGGCCGATGGCTACACCTTC. It codes for CATSDSGADGYTF.

The chain carries TRBV28 and TRBJ1-4, with 7 bases lining up with TRBD1. Germline CDR1 is MDHEN and CDR2 is SYDVKM. V trimming: 3 bases; J trimming: 0 bases; junction bases outside the gene matches: 7. This CDR3 is built from 17 residues. The CDR3 nucleotides read TGTGCCAGCAGTTTCCGACAGGGTGTTGCAACTAATGAAAAACTGTTTTTT. This translates into CASSFRQGVATNEKLFF.

This chain uses TRBV10-2 with TRBJ2-7, with 10 bases fitting TRBD2. Germline CDR1 reads WSHSY; CDR2 reads SAAADI. The trim removed 4 bases at V and 0 bases at J, leaving 3 bases unmatched. There are 15 residues in the CDR3. The CDR3 DNA sequence: TGCGCCAGCAGTGTCCCTAGCGGGAGCTCCTACGAGCAGTACTTC. Protein sequence: CASSVPSGSSYEQYF.

The chain couples TRBV15 to TRBJ1-4; D unresolved. The germline V and J ends were trimmed by 5 bases and 0 bases, with 10 bases remaining between them. This CDR3 is built from 15 residues. CDR1 and CDR2 (germline): LNHNV, YYDKDF (reference sequence). The CDR3 DNA sequence: TGTGCCACCAGCCCTGTGCAAGCAACTAATGAAAAACTGTTTTTT. Translated: CATSPVQATNEKLFF. Together with reference TRBV15 and TRBJ1-4, the CDR3 gives the full variable domain: DAMVIQNPRYQVTQFGKPVTLSCSQTLNHNVMYWYQQKSSQAPKLLFHYYDKDFNNEADTPDNFQSRRPNTSFCFLDIRSPGLGDTAMYLCATSPVQATNEKLFFGSGTQLSVL.

V and J are TRBV19 and TRBJ1-5, with 7 positions matching TRBD1. The CDR3 totals 14 residues. CDR1 LNHDA and CDR2 SQIVND come from the germline V gene (reference sequence). Trimming removed 6 bases from V and 7 bases from J; junction bases left unmatched: 9. CDR3 protein: CASRDRATVQPQHF. CDR3 coding DNA: TGTGCCAGTAGAGACAGGGCCACTGTCCAGCCCCAGCATTTT.

The chain is built from TRBV5-1 and TRBJ1-5; 9 bases align to TRBD1. The length of the CDR3 is 15 residues. The trim removed 0 bases at V and 4 bases at J, leaving 2 bases unmatched. The germline gives CDR1 SGHRS, CDR2 YFSETQ. This CDR3 is CASSLDGQGNQPQHF. CDR3 DNA sequence: TGCGCCAGCAGCTTGGATGGACAGGGGAATCAGCCCCAGCATTTT.

This chain joins TRBV19 and TRBJ2-3, with D perhaps matching TRBD2 (5 bases). CDR3 length equals 16 residues. V lost 3 bases, J lost 5 bases, and 18 bases lay in between. Germline V gene lookup returns CDR1 LNHDA and CDR2 SQIVND (reference sequence). CDR3 nucleotides: TGTGCCAGTAGTATGTTTAAGGGAGATTCCAGAGATACGCAGTATTTT. Amino acids: CASSMFKGDSRDTQYF.

A few counts support this clone. The genes are TRBV7-9 and TRBJ2-5; 9 bases line up with TRBD2. From germline, CDR1 is SEHNR and CDR2 FQNEAQ (reference sequence). V trimming: 5 bases; J trimming: 5 bases; junction bases outside the gene matches: 9. This CDR3 has 15 amino acids. CDR3 region: CASSKLSGGAETQYF. CDR3 DNA sequence: TGTGCCAGCAGCAAACTTAGCGGGGGAGCGGAGACCCAGTACTTC.

Concerning this clone itself: The sample has other DNA sequences that encode this CDR3 too. CDR3 in amino acids: CAWSPDRNYEQYF. For the CDR3, the DNA is TGTGCCTGGAGTCCGGACAGGAACTACGAGCAGTACTTC. This chain uses TRBV30 with TRBJ2-7; 7 bases align to TRBD1. The CDR3 extends over 13 amino acids. V shed 2 bases and J 3 bases; nucleotides not matched to a gene: 4. Germline V lookup: CDR1 GTSNPN, CDR2 SVGIG (reference sequence).

The chain combines TRBV5-1 with TRBJ2-1, with 16 bases identical to TRBD2. CDR3 length equals 16 residues. The germline gives CDR1 SGHRS, CDR2 YFSETQ. The V segment lost 4 bases and the J segment 5 bases; nucleotides outside the gene matches: 3. The CDR3: CASSGGLAGGHNEQFF. In nucleotides, the CDR3 is TGCGCCAGCAGCGGGGGACTAGCGGGAGGGCACAATGAGCAGTTCTTC.

The rearrangement uses TRBV6-2 or TRBV6-3 and TRBJ2-3, with a tentative D call TRBD1 (6 bases). The CDR3 runs 16 residues. Germline CDR1 reads MNHEY; CDR2 reads SVGEGT. V gave up 5 bases and J gave up 0 bases, with 15 bases separating them. CDR3 in amino acids: CASSHPQGLSTDTQYF. DNA for the CDR3: TGTGCCAGCAGTCACCCACAGGGATTGAGCACAGATACGCAGTATTTT.

This sequence joins TRBV7-2 and TRBJ2-1; 9 positions match TRBD1. V dropped 6 bases and J dropped 7; count of bases not matched to a gene: 7. The CDR3 is 14 amino acids. In germline, CDR1 is SGHTA, CDR2 FQGNSA. This CDR3 is CASRRTGEGNEQFF. The CDR3 region has the DNA TGTGCCAGCAGACGGACAGGGGAGGGGAATGAGCAGTTCTTC.

The chain is built from TRBV2 and TRBJ1-2, with 7 bases matching TRBD1. V gave up 4 bases and J gave up 0 bases; unmatched junction bases: 2. Germline CDR1 reads SNHLY; CDR2 reads FYNNEI. CDR3 length: 14 residues. In nucleotides, the CDR3 is TGTGCCAGCAGTGGGGACAGCCCTAACTATGGCTACACCTTC. Translated, it gives CASSGDSPNYGYTF.

This chain's CDR3 is CASSYTGTSGLYNEQFF. The CDR3 nucleotides are TGTGCCAGCAGTTACACCGGGACTAGCGGACTTTACAATGAGCAGTTCTTC. The V and J genes are TRBV2 and TRBJ2-1, with TRBD2 matching over 11 bases. CDR1 and CDR2 from the germline V gene are SNHLY and FYNNEI. V shed 5 bases, J shed 4 bases, and the junction held 10 bases outside the gene matches. The CDR3 contains 17 residues.

This chain links TRBV5-1 with TRBJ2-3, with 11 bases lining up with TRBD2. CDR3 length: 16 amino acids. J gave up 4 bases and V 3 bases, and 7 bases lay outside the gene matches. The germline gives CDR1 SGHRS, CDR2 YFSETQ. CDR3 amino acids: CASSSHLAGGSDTQYF. CDR3 nucleotide sequence: TGCGCCAGCAGCTCCCACCTAGCGGGAGGTTCAGATACGCAGTATTTT. Full variable domain (outside the CDR3, taken from reference TRBV5-1 and TRBJ2-3): KAGVTQTPRYLIKTRGQQVTLSCSPISGHRSVSWYQQTPGQGLQFLFEYFSETQRNKGNFPGRFSGRQFSNSRSEMNVSTLELGDSALYLCASSSHLAGGSDTQYFGPGTRLTVL.

The chain recombines TRBV11-2 with TRBJ2-1; D is perhaps TRBD1 (5 bases). Looked up from germline, CDR1 is SGHAT and CDR2 is FQNNGV. V dropped 4 bases and J dropped 1 base, with 11 bases sitting between them. The CDR3 runs to 15 residues. CDR3 region: CASSSLRGSYNEQFF. DNA of the CDR3: TGTGCCAGCAGCTCCCTTAGGGGATCCTACAATGAGCAGTTCTTC.

The chain couples TRBV21-1 to TRBJ1-1. TRBV21-1 is deemed a pseudogene. This CDR3 is 14 amino acids long. The CDR3 nucleotides are TGTGCCAGCAGCACCGGGAAGACACGCACTGAAGCTTTCTTT. Protein: CASSTGKTRTEAFF.

The chain employs TRBV6-5 and TRBJ1-2; a weak D match, TRBD1 (6 bases). Germline CDR1 and CDR2: MNHEY and SVGAGI. Trimming took 7 bases from V and 6 from J, leaving 15 bases between them. The CDR3 is 13 residues long. The CDR3 bases are TGTGCCAGCATGAGCCGGCAGGGGAATGGCTACACCTTC. Protein: CASMSRQGNGYTF.

This chain joins TRBV7-2 and TRBJ2-7, with 9 bases aligning to TRBD1. Trimming at V came to 1 base and at J to 3 bases, leaving 1 base not matched to a gene. Germline V CDR1 and CDR2: SGHTA, FQGNSA. There are 14 residues in the CDR3. CDR3 coding DNA: TGTGCCAGCAGCTTAGGGACAGGGGTCTACGAGCAGTACTTC. Translation: CASSLGTGVYEQYF.

A word on this clone: One end of the junction is discordant with germline, which a read error may explain. The chain links TRBV7-7 to TRBJ1-2, with 9 bases fitting TRBD1. CDR3 length: 19 residues. CDR1 is SSHAT, CDR2 FNYEAQ, per germline (reference sequence). CDR3 amino acids: CASSLVRGGTGKVNYGYTF. The CDR3 DNA sequence: TGTGCTAGCAGCTTAGTTAGGGGAGGGACAGGGAAAGTGAACTATGGCTACACCTTC.

This clone came up once. J is TRBJ1-1 and V is TRBV10-3, with D hard to call. V gave up 0 bases and J gave up 2 bases, with 10 bases separating them. This CDR3 is built from 15 residues. CDR1 and CDR2 (germline): ENHRY, SYGVKD. CDR3 coding DNA: TGTGCCATCAGTGAGTCGATTGGCAGAAACACTGAAGCTTTCTTT. The encoded protein is CAISESIGRNTEAFF.

CDR3 in DNA: TGTGCCAGCACCTCCCGGTGGGGAGATACGCAGTATTTT. It translates to CASTSRWGDTQYF. V is TRBV7-2 and J is TRBJ2-3; no definite D call. V was shortened by 7 bases and J by 5 bases, with 13 bases between the two germline ends. Germline CDR1 reads SGHTA; CDR2 reads FQGNSA. The CDR3 loop spans 13 amino acids.